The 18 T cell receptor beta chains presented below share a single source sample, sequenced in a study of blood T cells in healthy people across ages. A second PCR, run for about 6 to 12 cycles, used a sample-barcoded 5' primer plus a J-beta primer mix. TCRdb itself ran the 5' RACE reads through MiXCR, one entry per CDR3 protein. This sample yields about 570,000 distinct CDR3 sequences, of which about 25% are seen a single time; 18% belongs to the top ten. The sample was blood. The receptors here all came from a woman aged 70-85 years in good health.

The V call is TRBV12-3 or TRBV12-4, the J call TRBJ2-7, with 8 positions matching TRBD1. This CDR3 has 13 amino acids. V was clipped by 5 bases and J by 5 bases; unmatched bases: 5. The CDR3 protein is CASSPGQVNEQYF. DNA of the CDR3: TGTGCCAGCAGTCCGGGACAGGTTAACGAGCAGTACTTC.

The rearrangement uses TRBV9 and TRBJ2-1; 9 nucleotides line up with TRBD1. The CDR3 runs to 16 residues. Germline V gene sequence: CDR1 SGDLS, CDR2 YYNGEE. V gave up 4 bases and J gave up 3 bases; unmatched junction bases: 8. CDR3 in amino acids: CASSTRTGVGYNEQFF. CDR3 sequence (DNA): TGTGCCAGCAGCACCCGGACAGGGGTTGGCTACAATGAGCAGTTCTTC.

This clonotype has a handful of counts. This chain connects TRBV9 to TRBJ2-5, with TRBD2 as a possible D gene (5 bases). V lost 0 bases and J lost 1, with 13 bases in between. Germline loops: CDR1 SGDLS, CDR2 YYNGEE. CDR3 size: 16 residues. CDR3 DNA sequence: TGTGCCAGCAGCGTAGGGACGAAGGGAGTCCAAGAGACCCAGTACTTC. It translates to CASSVGTKGVQETQYF.

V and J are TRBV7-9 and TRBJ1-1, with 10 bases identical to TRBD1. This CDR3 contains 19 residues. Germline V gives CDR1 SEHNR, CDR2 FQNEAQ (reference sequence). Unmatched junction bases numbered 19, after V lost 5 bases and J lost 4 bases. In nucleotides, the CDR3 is TGTGCCAGCAGCCCCCTCGGGACAGGGGCAGGAGAGAGGTTCACTGAAGCTTTCTTT. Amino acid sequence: CASSPLGTGAGERFTEAFF.

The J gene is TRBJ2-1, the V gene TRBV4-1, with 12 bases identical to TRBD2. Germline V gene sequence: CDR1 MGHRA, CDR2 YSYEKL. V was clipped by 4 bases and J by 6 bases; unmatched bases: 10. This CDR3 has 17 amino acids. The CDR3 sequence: CASSRVILAGGVNEQFF. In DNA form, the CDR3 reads TGCGCCAGCAGCCGCGTTATACTAGCGGGGGGCGTCAATGAGCAGTTCTTC.

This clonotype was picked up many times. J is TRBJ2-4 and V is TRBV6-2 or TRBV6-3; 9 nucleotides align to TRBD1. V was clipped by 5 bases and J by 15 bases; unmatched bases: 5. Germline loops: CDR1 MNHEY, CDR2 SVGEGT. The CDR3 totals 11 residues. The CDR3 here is CASSPGQGLYF. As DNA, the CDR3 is TGTGCCAGCAGTCCGGGACAGGGATTGTACTTC.

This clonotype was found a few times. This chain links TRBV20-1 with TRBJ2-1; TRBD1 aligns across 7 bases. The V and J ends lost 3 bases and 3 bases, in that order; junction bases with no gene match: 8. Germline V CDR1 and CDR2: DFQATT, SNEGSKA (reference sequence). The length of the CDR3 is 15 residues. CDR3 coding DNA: TGCAGTGCTAGGGCTCCGGGACAGAGCTACAATGAGCAGTTCTTC. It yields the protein CSARAPGQSYNEQFF.

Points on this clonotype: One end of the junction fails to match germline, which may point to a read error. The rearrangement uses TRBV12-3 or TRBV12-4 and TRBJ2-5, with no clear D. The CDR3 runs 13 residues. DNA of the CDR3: TGTGCCGGCAGTTTAAACAGACAAGAGACCCAGTACTTC. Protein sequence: CAGSLNRQETQYF.

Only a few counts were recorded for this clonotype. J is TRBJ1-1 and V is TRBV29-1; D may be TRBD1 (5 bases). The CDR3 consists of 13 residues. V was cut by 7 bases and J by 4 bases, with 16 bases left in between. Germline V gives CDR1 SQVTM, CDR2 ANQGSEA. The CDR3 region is CSAIGDLGTEAFF. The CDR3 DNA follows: TGCAGCGCCATAGGGGACCTAGGCACTGAAGCTTTCTTT. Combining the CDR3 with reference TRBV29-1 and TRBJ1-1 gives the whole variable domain SAVISQKPSRDICQRGTSLTIQCQVDSQVTMMFWYRQQPGQSLTLIATANQGSEATYESGFVIDKFPISRPNLTFSTLTVSNMSPEDSSIYLCSAIGDLGTEAFFGQGTRLTVV.

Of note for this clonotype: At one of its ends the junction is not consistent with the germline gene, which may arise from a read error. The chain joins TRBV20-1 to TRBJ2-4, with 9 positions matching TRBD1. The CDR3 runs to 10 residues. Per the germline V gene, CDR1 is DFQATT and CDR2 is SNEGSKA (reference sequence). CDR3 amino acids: CRGTPGQGKF. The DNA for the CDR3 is TGCAGGGGGACTCCGGGACAGGGAAAGTTT.

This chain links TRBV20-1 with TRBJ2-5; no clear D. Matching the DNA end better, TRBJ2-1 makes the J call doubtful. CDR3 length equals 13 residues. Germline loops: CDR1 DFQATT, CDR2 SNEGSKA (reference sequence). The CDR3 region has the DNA TGCAGTGCTAGTAGGGCTGCCCCCAATGAGCAGTTCTTC. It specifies CSASRAAPNEQFF.

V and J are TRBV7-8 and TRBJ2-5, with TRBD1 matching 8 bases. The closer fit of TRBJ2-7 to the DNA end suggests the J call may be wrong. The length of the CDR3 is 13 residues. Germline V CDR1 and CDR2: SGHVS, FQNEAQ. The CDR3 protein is CASNHPGGDEQYF. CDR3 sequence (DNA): TGTGCCAGCAACCACCCAGGGGGCGACGAGCAGTACTTC.

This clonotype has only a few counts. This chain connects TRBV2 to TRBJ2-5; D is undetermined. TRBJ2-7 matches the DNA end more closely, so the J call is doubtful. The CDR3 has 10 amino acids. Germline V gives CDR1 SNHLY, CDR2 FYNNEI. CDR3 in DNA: TGTGCCAGCAGTCGGGACGAGCAGTACTTC. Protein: CASSRDEQYF.

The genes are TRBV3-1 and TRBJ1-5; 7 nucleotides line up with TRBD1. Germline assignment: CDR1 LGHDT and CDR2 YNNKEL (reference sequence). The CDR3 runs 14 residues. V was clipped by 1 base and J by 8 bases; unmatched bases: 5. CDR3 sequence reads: CASSQGNRGKPQHF. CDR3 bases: TGTGCCAGCAGCCAAGGTAACAGGGGAAAGCCCCAGCATTTT.

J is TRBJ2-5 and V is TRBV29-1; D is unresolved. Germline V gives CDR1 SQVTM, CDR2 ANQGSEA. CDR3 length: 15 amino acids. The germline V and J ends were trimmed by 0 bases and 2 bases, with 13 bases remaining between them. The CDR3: CSVEDASLFQETQYF. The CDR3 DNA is TGCAGCGTTGAAGATGCCAGCCTGTTTCAAGAGACCCAGTACTTC.

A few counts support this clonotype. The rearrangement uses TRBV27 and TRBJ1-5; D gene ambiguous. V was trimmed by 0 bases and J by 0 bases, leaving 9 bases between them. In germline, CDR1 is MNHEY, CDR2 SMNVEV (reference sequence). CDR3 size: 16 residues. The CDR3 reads CASSLSIAYSNQPQHF. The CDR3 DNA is TGTGCCAGCAGTTTATCAATAGCCTATAGCAATCAGCCCCAGCATTTT.

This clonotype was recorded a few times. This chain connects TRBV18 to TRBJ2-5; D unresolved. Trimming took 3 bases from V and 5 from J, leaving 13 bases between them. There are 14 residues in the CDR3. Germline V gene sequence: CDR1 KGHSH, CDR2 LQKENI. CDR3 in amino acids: CASSPSDTAETQYF. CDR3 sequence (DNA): TGTGCCAGCTCACCGTCAGACACCGCCGAGACCCAGTACTTC.

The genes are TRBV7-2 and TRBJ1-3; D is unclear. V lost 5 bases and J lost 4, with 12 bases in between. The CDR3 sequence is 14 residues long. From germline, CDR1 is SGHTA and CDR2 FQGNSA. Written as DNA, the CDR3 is TGTGCCAGCAGCCCACCCCCCGGGGGAAACACCATATATTTT. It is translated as CASSPPPGGNTIYF.